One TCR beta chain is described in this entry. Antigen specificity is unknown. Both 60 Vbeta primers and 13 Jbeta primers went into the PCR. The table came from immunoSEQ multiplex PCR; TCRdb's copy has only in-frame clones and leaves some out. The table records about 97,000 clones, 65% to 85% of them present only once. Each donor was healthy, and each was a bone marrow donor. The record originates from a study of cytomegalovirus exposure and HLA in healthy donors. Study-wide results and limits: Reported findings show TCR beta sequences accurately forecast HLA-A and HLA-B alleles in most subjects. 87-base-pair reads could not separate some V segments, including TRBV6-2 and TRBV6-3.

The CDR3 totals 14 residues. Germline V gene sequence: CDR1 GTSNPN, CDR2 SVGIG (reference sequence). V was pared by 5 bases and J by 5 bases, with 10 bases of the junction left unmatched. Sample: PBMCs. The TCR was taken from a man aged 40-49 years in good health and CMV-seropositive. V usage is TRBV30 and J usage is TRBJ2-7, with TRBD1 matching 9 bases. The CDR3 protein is CAWGGQGSFHEQYF. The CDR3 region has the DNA TGTGCCTGGGGGGGACAGGGTTCTTTTCACGAGCAGTACTTC.